The 10 T cell receptor beta chains presented below share a single source sample, sequenced in a study of blood T cell repertoires in COVID-19. Only in-frame clones appear in the TCRdb table, and some are missing; sequencing was by immunoSEQ multiplex PCR. The sample shows some 77,000 clones, approximately 83% of them seen only once. Sequenced material: peripheral blood. These receptors were taken from a man in his 70s with acute or convalescent COVID-19.

The chain carries TRBV30 and TRBJ1-4, with 8 bases fitting TRBD1. CDR3 length: 15 residues. J was trimmed by 5 bases and V by 2 bases; bases with no gene match: 7. Germline V gene lookup returns CDR1 GTSNPN and CDR2 SVGIG (reference sequence). The CDR3 DNA reads as TGTGCCTGGAGTAAAAATCGACAGGGGAATGAAAAACTGTTTTTT. Amino acids: CAWSKNRQGNEKLFF.

The V gene is TRBV5-1, the J gene TRBJ1-1; D is ambiguous. Trimming left V 6 bases short and J 0 bases short, with 9 bases between. The germline gives CDR1 SGHRS, CDR2 YFSETQ. The CDR3 has 13 residues. The CDR3 nucleotides read TGCGCCAGCAAACCGGGGATGAACACTGAAGCTTTCTTT. Translating gives CASKPGMNTEAFF.

This rearrangement joins TRBV5-4 to TRBJ1-1; unclear D gene. The CDR3 length is 14 residues. In germline, CDR1 is SGHNT, CDR2 YYREEE (reference sequence). The V end was cut by 0 bases, the J end by 2 bases, with 8 bases between. The DNA of the CDR3 is TGTGCCAGCAGCTTGGGCCGGGATAACACTGAAGCTTTCTTT. Amino acids: CASSLGRDNTEAFF.

This clone was seen a handful of times. This rearrangement joins TRBV7-2 to TRBJ1-2; tentative D call: TRBD1 (5 bases). CDR1 is SGHTA and CDR2 is FQGNSA in the germline V gene. This CDR3 is built from 13 residues. The V and J ends lost 1 base and 6 bases respectively, with 9 bases between them. This CDR3 reads CASSLEGNHGYTF. The CDR3 region has the DNA TGTGCCAGCAGCTTAGAGGGGAACCATGGCTACACCTTC.

The CDR3 DNA is TGTGCCTGGAGCGCAGCTTGGGACAGGGGTTATCAGCCCCAGCATTTT. It is translated as CAWSAAWDRGYQPQHF. The V call is TRBV30, the J call TRBJ1-5; 10 positions match TRBD1. With V trimmed by 3 bases and J by 5 bases, 10 bases remained unmatched. The CDR3 has 16 residues. Germline loops: CDR1 GTSNPN, CDR2 SVGIG (reference sequence).

The count of this clone is one. The chain joins TRBV2 to TRBJ2-7; no clear D. The CDR3 is 11 residues long. Trimming removed 5 bases at V and 3 bases at J, with 5 bases between. Per the germline V gene, CDR1 is SNHLY and CDR2 is FYNNEI. This chain's CDR3 is CASSSNYEQYF. As DNA, the CDR3 is TGTGCCAGCAGTTCCAACTACGAGCAGTACTTC. The variable domain in full, with the rest retrieved from reference TRBV2 and TRBJ2-7, is EPEVTQTPSHQVTQMGQEVILRCVPISNHLYFYWYRQILGQKVEFLVSFYNNEISEKSEIFDDQFSVERPDGSNFTLKIRSTKLEDSAMYFCASSSNYEQYFGPGTRLTVT.

This chain connects TRBV11-3 to TRBJ2-1; 8 nucleotides match TRBD1. J lost 8 bases, V lost 5 bases, and 8 bases had no gene match. The CDR3 spans 14 residues. Per germline, CDR1 SGHNT and CDR2 YENEEA. CDR3 bases: TGTGCCAGCAGCCTAATGACAGGGGATCATGAGCAGTTCTTC. This sequence encodes CASSLMTGDHEQFF.

The chain is built from TRBV28 and TRBJ2-7; TRBD2 agrees at 8 bases. V gave up 5 bases and J gave up 6 bases; unmatched junction bases: 12. CDR3 length: 15 residues. Germline V gene data show CDR1 as MDHEN and CDR2 as SYDVKM. CDR3 bases: TGTGCCAGCAGTCATATGGACCCCGGGGGGGCCGAGCAGTACTTC. It codes for CASSHMDPGGAEQYF. The full variable domain, in which reference TRBV28 and TRBJ2-7 provide the parts outside the CDR3, is DVKVTQSSRYLVKRTGEKVFLECVQDMDHENMFWYRQDPGLGLRLIYFSYDVKMKEKGDIPEGYSVSREKKERFSLILESASTNQTSMYLCASSHMDPGGAEQYFGPGTRLTVT.

The J gene is TRBJ2-7, the V gene TRBV19, with 8 bases matching TRBD2. V was clipped by 3 bases and J by 2 bases; unmatched bases: 9. This CDR3 region has 16 residues. Germline V gene sequence: CDR1 LNHDA, CDR2 SQIVND (reference sequence). The CDR3 DNA sequence: TGTGCCAGTAGTATTCTAAGCGGGAGCCCACCCTACGAGCAGTACTTC. It encodes CASSILSGSPPYEQYF. Full variable domain (remainder filled in from reference TRBV19 and TRBJ2-7): DGGITQSPKYLFRKEGQNVTLSCEQNLNHDAMYWYRQDPGQGLRLIYYSQIVNDFQKGDIAEGYSVSREKKESFPLTVTSAQKNPTAFYLCASSILSGSPPYEQYFGPGTRLTVT.

This rearrangement joins TRBV6-5 to TRBJ1-1; 8 nucleotides agree with TRBD1. This CDR3 has 14 residues. Germline V CDR1 and CDR2: MNHEY, SVGAGI. Trimming at V came to 6 bases and at J to 2 bases, leaving 5 bases not matched to a gene. The CDR3 nucleotides read TGTGCCAGCAGATCGACAGGGGAAAACACTGAAGCTTTCTTT. The encoded protein is CASRSTGENTEAFF.